This TCR beta chain is drawn from a study of blood T cell repertoires in COVID-19. Study-wide background: From the United States, Italy and Spain came samples of acute and convalescent COVID-19. Sources were T cells, B-cell-depleted T cells, or PBMCs; the material itself was cDNA or gDNA.

In the source study's methods: Estimated nucleated cell counts came from reference gene primer amplification. TCRdb's copy holds only in-frame clones and misses some; the assay was immunoSEQ multiplex PCR. V and J calls and clone size are copied from that table; D and trimming were computed from the DNA. The sample contains roughly 97,000 clones, about 89% of which appear only once. Germline V gene lookup returns CDR1 LNHDA and CDR2 SQIVND (reference sequence). The CDR3 consists of 18 residues. V lost 8 bases to trimming and J lost 0 bases; unmatched junction nucleotides: 12. The source of this sequence is a human donor in a cohort sampled during active COVID-19. The source material was peripheral blood. This chain links TRBV19 with TRBJ2-6, with TRBD1 identical over 8 bases. CDR3 coding DNA: TGTGCCAGTCAGGGGGCCGCTGGTCAAATCTCTGGGGCCAACGTCCTGACTTTC. Its protein product is CASQGAAGQISGANVLTF.